This TCR beta chain was found in a study of T cell responses to AZD1222 COVID-19 vaccine. Findings of the study overall: After two AZD1222 doses, spike-specific TCR breadth and depth rose versus day 0. Baseline antibody screening turned up just a handful of seropositive AZD1222 recipients. Of spike-specific TCRs, nearly half reportedly target regions left unmutated in variants.

TCRdb's copy holds only in-frame clones and misses some; the assay was immunoSEQ multiplex PCR. Of some 130,000 clones listed, 80% to 95% are singletons. There are 15 residues in the CDR3. The germline V and J ends were trimmed by 2 bases and 4 bases, with 14 bases remaining between them. Per germline, CDR1 MNHEY and CDR2 SVGAGI. On this clone itself: Antigen: not known.

The chain recombines TRBV6-5 with TRBJ1-2; a possible D gene is TRBD1 (5 bases). This specimen consisted of peripheral blood, obtained on day 0 of AZD1222 vaccination. The sequence came from an adult in good health. CDR3 nucleotide sequence: TGTGCCAGCAGTTACACGTTGTCAGGGATCTATGGCTACACCTTC. It specifies CASSYTLSGIYGYTF.